This entry features one T cell receptor beta chain sequence. Its antigen is unidentified. A universal primer site arose from template switching, and cDNA bore unique molecular identifiers. Using its own MiXCR run on the 5' RACE reads, TCRdb lists one record per CDR3 protein. This table holds 300,000 to 400,000 distinct CDR3 sequences, around 12% found once. This specimen comes from a study of identical twins. Germline loops: CDR1 MGHDK, CDR2 SYGVNS. Deletions cut 3 bases from V and 2 bases from J, with 6 bases between. The CDR3 runs to 13 residues. Study results and limitations: Twin pairs' shared out-of-frame alpha sequences were enriched in low generation probability. Whereas memory repertoires showed no such difference, abundant cord blood beta clonotypes carried fewer insertions.

The same data also went into a second study, on yellow fever vaccine responses in identical twins. That work contributes: Twins reportedly showed a vaccine T cell response that seemed partly convergent and partly personalized.

The receptor comes from a woman aged 18-30 years in good health. The sequenced sample was CD8+ T cells sorted from blood. This chain links TRBV25-1 with TRBJ2-3; no clear D gene. This CDR3 is CASSDYFTDTQYF. The CDR3 DNA reads TGTGCCAGCAGTGATTATTTCACAGATACGCAGTATTTT.